This paragraph covers one T cell receptor beta chain sequence. Sequenced by immunoSEQ multiplex PCR; TCRdb stores in-frame clones only, minus some. The sample has 42,000 or so clones, 80% to 95% seen once. The germline CDR1 and CDR2 sequences are SGHAT and FQNNGV. The ends were cut back, 1 base at V and 4 bases at J, with 8 bases in the middle. This CDR3 is built from 14 residues. This sample stems from a study of T cell changes during pregnancy in multiple sclerosis. The sample was CD8+ T cells from peripheral blood mononuclear cells, taken in the first trimester of pregnancy. This receptor was obtained from a female donor with multiple sclerosis, enrolled in a pregnancy study. This sequence joins TRBV11-2 and TRBJ1-5; D ambiguous. CDR3 loop: CASSLASRNQPQHF. CDR3 DNA: TGTGCCAGCAGCTTAGCGTCCAGAAATCAGCCCCAGCATTTT.